The source of this T cell receptor beta chain is a study of T cell clusters in autoimmune cytopenias (dated by TCRdb to the late 2010s). Regarding the study in general: A mean age of about 53 years and a median age of around 58 years were recorded for the healthy donor controls, of whom about 50% of the roughly 45 were female. The median TRB sequencing depth was approximately 52,000 reads per sample, and the median number of distinct TRB clonotypes was about 2,400 per sample. Repertoires from autoimmune hepatitis patients were compared with those of approximately 23 healthy donors matched for age and sex. In autoimmune cytopenia patients, peripheral blood TRB and IGH repertoires were sequenced during active disease and over treatment follow-up, together with healthy, CLL and autoimmune hepatitis controls. The goal of the study was to determine whether autoimmune cytopenia patients have a disease-specific immune repertoire signature that could serve as a blood-based biomarker. Controls were approximately 23 age-matched healthy donors for primary cytopenia and 14 age-matched CLL patients for secondary cytopenia.

Each sample's TRB amplification started from 250 to 300 ng of peripheral blood genomic DNA, which corresponds to approximately 36,000 genome equivalents. The paper's findings and limits, for the study overall: Almost three-fold more exclusive TRB clusters were observed in healthy donors than in active autoimmune hepatitis patients, consistent with an autoimmunity-wide signature. The TRB repertoire shifts, including less even repertoires in secondary cytopenia and CLL, mostly reflected lymphoma bias and not autoimmunity. GLIPH results suggested that primary autoimmune cytopenia patients were missing physiological T cell clusters, with approximately 52 clusters found only in healthy donors compared with roughly 15 found only in patients. The T cell clusters were defined in silico only, and their functional role remained to be validated experimentally. In the comparison of secondary cytopenia with CLL, the cluster-lack signature was not observed, apparently because the dominant lymphoma-associated repertoire masked the signature.

TRB rearrangements were amplified by multiplex PCR using a touch-down protocol with TRB-A and TRB-B primer pools mixed in one tube. Illumina adapters and sample indices were attached to the amplicons through two consecutive PCR reactions using Phusion HS II polymerase. The amplicons were gel-purified using the NucleoSpin Gel and PCR Clean-up kit, after which quantification was performed by Qubit and quality was checked on an Agilent 2100 Bioanalyzer. Sequencing of the libraries was done on an Illumina MiSeq with paired-end, single-indexed, 600-cycle runs. Per the authors' processing: Alignment and assembly of TRB reads were performed with MiXCR version 2.1.12 and the default MiXCR reference library. A clone was defined by each unique CDR3 nucleotide sequence, and the analysis included only productive sequences supported by at least two reads. Alpha-parameterized diversity profiles (alpha 0 to 5), including the Shannon (alpha 1) and Simpson (alpha 2) indices, were computed with an R script to assess repertoire diversity. Combinatorial TRB VJ usage was computed with the tcR package and compared between cohorts by principal component analysis with ade4. Using GLIPH, TCRbeta CDR3s were clustered on pairs of cohorts matched for age and read depth, and a Wilcoxon test was used to compare cluster frequencies. TCRdb reprocessed the raw reads; every CDR3 protein sequence is a single record, and DNA is not supplied. The V and J calls, along with clone size, are taken from TCRdb and not from the paper's own processing. The sample's records list over 5,000 distinct CDR3 sequences. The ten top clones hold approximately 8.9% of the sample.

Turning to this clonotype: No cognate antigen has been identified for it.

This sample was shared with a second study, whose subject was T cell repertoires in aging, cancer and after chemotherapy. The second source states: Donors spanned six age groups from 30 or younger to 70 or older, with at least three individuals per group. Control TCR repertoires from healthy donors were recorded across several months to years, and re-sampling revealed clear clonal overlap. The complete dataset included some 9 million TCR reads. Compared with age-matched healthy donors, untreated patients with either hematological or solid cancers had significantly lower TCR diversity in the blood along with higher clonality. Declining TCR diversity with age in healthy donors was mainly explained by loss of richness; in cancer patients, loss of evenness also contributed. Median generation probability increased over the chemotherapy interval in both cancer cohorts, suggesting repertoire reconstitution through rebound thymic output. The authors noted that the repertoire data do not allow conclusions about immunological memory after chemotherapy. To examine immunoaging and T cell reconstitution after chemotherapy, the study profiled TCR beta repertoires in peripheral blood from healthy donors and cancer patients. A cohort of some 210 cancer patients (more than 90 with hematological and approximately 120 with solid cancers) was assembled, and approximately 99 healthy donors were included as a reference group. MiXCR versions 2.12 and 3.0.5 were used to process the TRB sequences. Repertoire metrics included Shannon diversity, evenness, clonality (one minus evenness), and alpha-parameterized diversity profiles from alpha 0 to 5. Generation probabilities of clones in paired pre- and post-chemotherapy samples were computed with the IGoR algorithm.

Sequencing input: peripheral blood. The clonotype originates from a human donor in good health.

This receptor carries the CDR3 CATSRDQWDTNQPQHF. Recombination linked TRBV15 to TRBJ1-5; no DNA is available, so the TRBD1 call from TCRdb remains unchecked. Including cysteine and phenylalanine, the CDR3 has 16 amino acids. DNA is not recorded here. Via the germline V gene (reference sequence), CDR1 is LNHNV and CDR2 YYDKDF.